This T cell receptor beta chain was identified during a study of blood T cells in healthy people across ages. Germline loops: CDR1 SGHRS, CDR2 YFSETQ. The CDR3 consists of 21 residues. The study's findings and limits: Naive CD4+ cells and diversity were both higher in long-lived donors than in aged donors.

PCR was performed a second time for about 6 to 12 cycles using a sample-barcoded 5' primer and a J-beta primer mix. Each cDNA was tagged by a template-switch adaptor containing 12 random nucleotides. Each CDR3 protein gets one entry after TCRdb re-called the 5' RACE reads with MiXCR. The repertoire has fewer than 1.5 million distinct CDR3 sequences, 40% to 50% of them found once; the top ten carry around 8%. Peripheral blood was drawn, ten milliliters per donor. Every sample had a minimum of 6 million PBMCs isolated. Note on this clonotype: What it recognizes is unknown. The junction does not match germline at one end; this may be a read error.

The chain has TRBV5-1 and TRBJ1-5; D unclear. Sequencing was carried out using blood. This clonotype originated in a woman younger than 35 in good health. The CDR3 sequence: CASSPVFASQSVRVADQLQHF. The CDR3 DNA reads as TGCGCCAGCAGCCCTGTTTTCGCAAGTCAATCGGTACGCGTAGCCGATCAGCTCCAGCATTTT.